The T cell receptor beta chain described here comes from a study of T cells in localized non-small cell lung cancer. The count of this clone is one. Some clones are missing from TCRdb's copy, which holds only in-frame ones; the method was immunoSEQ multiplex PCR. The table has 30,000 to 35,000 clones, 93% seen once. The CDR3 is 19 amino acids. Germline values: CDR1 MGHRA, CDR2 YSYEKL. V lost 4 bases to trimming and J lost 4 bases; unmatched junction nucleotides: 13. The V call is TRBV4-1, the J call TRBJ2-2, with 12 bases fitting TRBD1. The sequence was collected from a female donor over 55 with stage I lung adenocarcinoma. This sample comprised peripheral blood, obtained before any cancer treatment. The CDR3, as DNA: TGCGCCAGCAGCCTCACAAACTTGGGACAGGGGGCGCTCACCGGGGAGCTGTTTTTT. Protein product: CASSLTNLGQGALTGELFF.